The 24 T cell receptor beta chains below come from one sample, sequenced in a study of cytomegalovirus exposure and HLA in healthy donors. PCR primers comprised 60 Vbeta and 13 Jbeta primers. Profiling relied on immunoSEQ multiplex PCR, and the TCRdb table lists in-frame clones only, not all of them. The sample carries about 99,000 clones, approximately 79% recorded once. Input material: PBMCs. These receptors came from a man in his forties or fifties in good health and CMV-seropositive.

The chain combines TRBV27 with TRBJ1-1; 9 bases are shared with TRBD1. After removal of 5 bases from V and 6 bases from J, the junction contained 10 bases not matched to a gene. CDR3 size: 15 residues. In germline, CDR1 is MNHEY, CDR2 SMNVEV (reference sequence). In DNA, the CDR3 is TGTGCCAGCAGTCCCTTGACAGGGGGGTTTGCTGAAGCTTTCTTT. Encoded protein: CASSPLTGGFAEAFF.

The J gene is TRBJ1-4, the V gene TRBV4-2, with 8 bases matching TRBD1. The junction had 14 bases not matched to a gene; V was cut back by 1 base and J by 7 bases. Germline CDR1 LGHNA, CDR2 YNFKEQ. The CDR3 spans 18 residues. The CDR3 loop reads CASSQGRRITGGSEKLFF. In DNA form, the CDR3 reads TGTGCCAGCAGCCAAGGTCGTCGGATAACAGGGGGGAGTGAAAAACTGTTTTTT.

This clone was detected only a few times. The V and J genes are TRBV7-8 and TRBJ2-7; no clear D. Germline lookup yields CDR1 SGHVS and CDR2 FQNEAQ. The CDR3 is 14 residues long. Trimming took 0 bases from V and 3 from J, leaving 9 bases between them. The DNA for the CDR3 is TGTGCCAGCAGCTTAGCGAGGCAGAACTACGAGCAGTACTTC. The encoded protein is CASSLARQNYEQYF.

The chain uses TRBV5-4 and TRBJ2-5, with 8 bases identical to TRBD2. V lost 4 bases, J lost 2 bases, and 10 bases stayed unmatched. The CDR3 is made up of 16 amino acids. Germline V gene lookup returns CDR1 SGHNT and CDR2 YYREEE (reference sequence). CDR3 DNA sequence: TGTGCCAGCAGCCAAATAGCGGGATTGGGTCAAGAGACCCAGTACTTC. This sequence encodes CASSQIAGLGQETQYF.

The chain employs TRBV10-2 and TRBJ2-5; 10 bases align to TRBD2. Germline V gene sequence: CDR1 WSHSY, CDR2 SAAADI. Trimming took 6 bases from V and 5 from J; bases not matched to a gene: 12. This CDR3 has 16 residues. The CDR3 DNA follows: TGCGCCAGCAGCCCCGCCCTAGCGGGAGAGGTTGAGACCCAGTACTTC. Protein: CASSPALAGEVETQYF.

This clone was observed once. The chain combines TRBV28 with TRBJ1-5; D is possibly TRBD1 (5 bases). CDR1 MDHEN and CDR2 SYDVKM come from the germline V gene. V was clipped by 6 bases and J by 2 bases, with 17 bases between them. The CDR3 is made up of 16 amino acids. The CDR3 DNA reads TGTGCCAGCAGAGTTGGGGGGGGGTGGGGCAATCAGCCCCAGCATTTT. It specifies CASRVGGGWGNQPQHF. The full variable domain, in which reference TRBV28 and TRBJ1-5 provide the parts outside the CDR3, is DVKVTQSSRYLVKRTGEKVFLECVQDMDHENMFWYRQDPGLGLRLIYFSYDVKMKEKGDIPEGYSVSREKKERFSLILESASTNQTSMYLCASRVGGGWGNQPQHFGDGTRLSIL.

This chain links TRBV19 with TRBJ1-1, with no clear D. The V end lost 5 bases, the J end lost 7 bases, and 11 bases lay between the germline ends. Germline V gene lookup returns CDR1 LNHDA and CDR2 SQIVND (reference sequence). The CDR3 contains 12 residues. The CDR3 nucleotides read TGTGCCAGTAGTCCGTGGGAGCGTGAAGCTTTCTTT. Residues: CASSPWEREAFF.

The rearrangement joins TRBV4-1 to TRBJ2-7; TRBD1 agrees at 9 bases. V gave up 5 bases and J gave up 1 base; unmatched junction bases: 3. CDR3 length: 14 amino acids. Germline V lookup: CDR1 MGHRA, CDR2 YSYEKL. The CDR3, as DNA: TGCGCCAGCAGCTTCGGACAGGGGTCCTACGAGCAGTACTTC. Its protein is CASSFGQGSYEQYF.

This rearrangement joins TRBV19 to TRBJ1-5; TRBD1 is a possible D gene (6 bases). Per germline, CDR1 LNHDA and CDR2 SQIVND (reference sequence). This CDR3 spans 14 amino acids. V was trimmed by 2 bases and J by 2 bases, leaving 7 bases between them. CDR3 residues: CASSISGGNQPQHF. The CDR3 bases are TGTGCCAGTAGTATATCAGGGGGCAATCAGCCCCAGCATTTT.

This chain links TRBV28 with TRBJ2-5; maybe TRBD1 (5 bases). The J call is doubtful: the DNA matches TRBJ2-7 better. The CDR3 has 12 residues. The germline V gene encodes CDR1 MDHEN and CDR2 SYDVKM. This chain's CDR3 is CASRRQQYEQYF. CDR3 sequence (DNA): TGTGCCAGCAGGCGACAGCAGTACGAGCAGTACTTC.

This chain connects TRBV18 to TRBJ1-5; no reliable D call. CDR1 and CDR2 (germline): KGHSH, LQKENI. CDR3 size: 13 residues. Trimming stripped 6 bases from V and 7 bases from J, with 13 bases between. In DNA, the CDR3 is TGTGCCAGCTCCCTAGCTTTGGAGCAGCCCCAGCATTTT. Protein product: CASSLALEQPQHF.

The chain carries TRBV7-9 and TRBJ2-7, with D possibly matching TRBD2 (5 bases). Germline assignment: CDR1 SEHNR and CDR2 FQNEAQ (reference sequence). The CDR3 is 14 residues long. V lost 0 bases and J lost 2, with 8 bases in between. CDR3 nucleotide sequence: TGTGCCAGCAGCTTAGCCGCCGGGACCTACGAGCAGTACTTC. Amino acids: CASSLAAGTYEQYF. Looking up the rest from reference TRBV7-9 and TRBJ2-7 gives the full variable domain: DTGVSQNPRHKITKRGQNVTFRCDPISEHNRLYWYRQTLGQGPEFLTYFQNEAQLEKSRLLSDRFSAERPKGSFSTLEIQRTEQGDSAMYLCASSLAAGTYEQYFGPGTRLTVT.

V usage is TRBV11-1 and J usage is TRBJ2-7, with 10 bases identical to TRBD1. V dropped 5 bases and J dropped 0; count of bases not matched to a gene: 4. From germline, CDR1 is SGHAT and CDR2 FQDESV (reference sequence). This CDR3 is 15 amino acids long. The CDR3 DNA reads as TGTGCCAGCAGCCGGGACAGGGGTATCTCCTACGAGCAGTACTTC. Translating gives CASSRDRGISYEQYF.

V gene TRBV11-3 combines with J gene TRBJ2-5, with TRBD2 matching over 10 bases. The ends lost 5 bases at V and 5 bases at J; junction bases unmatched: 8. Germline CDR1 SGHNT, CDR2 YENEEA. This CDR3 is built from 15 residues. CDR3 coding DNA: TGTGCCAGCAGCCAAGCGGGAGGGCCAGGGGAGACCCAGTACTTC. Translated, it gives CASSQAGGPGETQYF.

The gene calls are TRBV6-1 and TRBJ2-1; maybe TRBD2 (5 bases). CDR3 length equals 15 residues. Germline assignment: CDR1 MNHNS and CDR2 SASEGT. Trimming removed 7 bases at V and 7 bases at J, with 20 bases between. This chain's CDR3 is CASTQERVGVNEQFF. CDR3 coding DNA: TGTGCCAGCACCCAGGAGAGGGTCGGGGTGAATGAGCAGTTCTTC.

The chain couples TRBV6-6 to TRBJ2-7, with 8 bases matching TRBD1. In germline, CDR1 is MNHNY, CDR2 SVGAGI (reference sequence). There are 15 residues in the CDR3. With 6 bases clipped from V and 2 bases from J, the junction kept 9 bases outside the gene matches. The CDR3 coding sequence is TGTGCCAGCAGCTCACTGGGACAGGCTGCCTACGAGCAGTACTTC. Translation gives CASSSLGQAAYEQYF.

The rearrangement uses TRBV6-4 and TRBJ2-2; a possible D gene is TRBD2 (6 bases). Trimming pared 6 bases from V and 5 bases from J, leaving 13 bases between. CDR3 length: 14 amino acids. Germline V gives CDR1 MRHNA, CDR2 SNTAGT. The CDR3 DNA reads TGTGCCAGCAGCCCTTCTAGCGAGACCGGGGAGCTGTTTTTT. Protein product: CASSPSSETGELFF.

The rearrangement joins TRBV10-3 to TRBJ1-1, with D perhaps TRBD1 (5 bases). Trimming cost V 2 bases and J 7 bases, with 11 bases left between them. Germline V lookup: CDR1 ENHRY, CDR2 SYGVKD. CDR3 length: 13 residues. The CDR3 DNA follows: TGTGCCATCAGTGAGCTGGTGGGGCTTGAAGCTTTCTTT. Its protein product is CAISELVGLEAFF.

The rearrangement links TRBV5-1 to TRBJ2-7; 9 nucleotides agree with TRBD1. The V gene's germline CDR1 is SGHRS and CDR2 YFSETQ. The CDR3 covers 18 residues. V lost 1 base, J lost 1 base, and 12 bases stayed unmatched. The CDR3 protein is CASSLRGTLGQGSYEQYF. The CDR3, as DNA: TGCGCCAGCAGCTTGAGGGGTACATTAGGACAGGGGTCCTACGAGCAGTACTTC.

The chain carries TRBV5-4 and TRBJ2-1; 10 bases are a match to TRBD1. This CDR3 is built from 16 residues. Trimming removed 5 bases from V and 4 bases from J; junction bases left unmatched: 9. The germline gives CDR1 SGHNT, CDR2 YYREEE (reference sequence). The CDR3 nucleotides read TGTGCCAGCAGATATGGGACAGGGGAATGGTACAATGAGCAGTTCTTC. Protein product: CASRYGTGEWYNEQFF.

This chain links TRBV14 with TRBJ2-1, with TRBD1 identical over 7 bases. V lost 0 bases, J lost 8 bases, and 4 bases stayed unmatched. CDR3 length equals 14 residues. Germline CDR1 and CDR2: SGHDN and FVKESK. This chain's CDR3 is CASSQDMGQYEQFF. The CDR3 DNA reads as TGTGCCAGCAGCCAAGATATGGGACAGTATGAGCAGTTCTTC.

This chain connects TRBV18 to TRBJ2-3; 8 positions agree with TRBD1. The CDR3 sequence is 16 residues long. Germline CDR1 is KGHSH and CDR2 is LQKENI. With 3 bases clipped from V and 1 base from J, the junction kept 6 bases outside the gene matches. The CDR3 bases are TGTGCCAGCTCACCCTTCAGGGGACAGGGCACAGATACGCAGTATTTT. Translation gives CASSPFRGQGTDTQYF.

This chain uses TRBV5-1 with TRBJ1-1, with 8 nucleotides matching TRBD1. The CDR3 loop spans 15 amino acids. CDR1 is SGHRS and CDR2 is YFSETQ in the germline V gene. V shed 7 bases, J shed 4 bases, and the junction held 12 bases outside the gene matches. The CDR3, as DNA: TGCGCCAGCGTGGGGGACAGGACGACGGCCACTGAAGCTTTCTTT. It is translated as CASVGDRTTATEAFF.

The V gene is TRBV28, the J gene TRBJ2-6; D perhaps matches TRBD2 (5 bases). This CDR3 comprises 15 residues. Germline lookup yields CDR1 MDHEN and CDR2 SYDVKM. Trimming removed 7 bases from V and 0 bases from J, with 10 bases in between. CDR3 in DNA: TGTGCCAGCACAGCGGTTCGCTCTGGGGCCAACGTCCTGACTTTC. This translates into CASTAVRSGANVLTF.